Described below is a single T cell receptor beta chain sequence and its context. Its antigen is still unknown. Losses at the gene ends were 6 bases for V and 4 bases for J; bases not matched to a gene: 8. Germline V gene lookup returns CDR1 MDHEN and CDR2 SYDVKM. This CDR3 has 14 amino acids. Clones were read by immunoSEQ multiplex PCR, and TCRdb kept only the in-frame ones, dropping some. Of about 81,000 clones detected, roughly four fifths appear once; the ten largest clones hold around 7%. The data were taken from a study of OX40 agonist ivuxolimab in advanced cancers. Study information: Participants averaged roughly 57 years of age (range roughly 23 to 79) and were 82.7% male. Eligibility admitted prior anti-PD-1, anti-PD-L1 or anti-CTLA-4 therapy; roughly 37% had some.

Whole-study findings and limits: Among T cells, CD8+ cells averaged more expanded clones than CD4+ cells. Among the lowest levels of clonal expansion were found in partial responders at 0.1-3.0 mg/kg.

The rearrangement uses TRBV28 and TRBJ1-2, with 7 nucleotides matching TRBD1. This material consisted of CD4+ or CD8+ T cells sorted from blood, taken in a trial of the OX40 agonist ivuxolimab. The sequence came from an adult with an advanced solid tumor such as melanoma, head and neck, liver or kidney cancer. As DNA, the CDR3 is TGTGCCAGCAGCCCCGGGGACAGTGCCTATGGCTACACCTTC. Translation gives CASSPGDSAYGYTF.